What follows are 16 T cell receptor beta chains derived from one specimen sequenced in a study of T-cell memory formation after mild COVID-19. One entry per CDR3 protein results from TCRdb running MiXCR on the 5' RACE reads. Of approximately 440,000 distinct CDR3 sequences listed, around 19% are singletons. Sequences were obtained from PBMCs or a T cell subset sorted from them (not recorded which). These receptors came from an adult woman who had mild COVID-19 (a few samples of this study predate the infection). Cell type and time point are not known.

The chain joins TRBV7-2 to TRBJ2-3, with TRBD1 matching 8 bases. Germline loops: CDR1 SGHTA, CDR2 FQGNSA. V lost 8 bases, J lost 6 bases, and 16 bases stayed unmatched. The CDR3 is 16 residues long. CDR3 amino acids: CASAQSGGQATDTQYF. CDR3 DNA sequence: TGTGCCAGCGCCCAGTCAGGGGGCCAAGCAACCGATACGCAGTATTTT.

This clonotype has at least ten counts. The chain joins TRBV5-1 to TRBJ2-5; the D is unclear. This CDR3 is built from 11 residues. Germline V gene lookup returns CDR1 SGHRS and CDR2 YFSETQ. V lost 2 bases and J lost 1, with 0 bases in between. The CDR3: CASSFQETQYF. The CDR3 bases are TGCGCCAGCAGCTTCCAAGAGACCCAGTACTTC.

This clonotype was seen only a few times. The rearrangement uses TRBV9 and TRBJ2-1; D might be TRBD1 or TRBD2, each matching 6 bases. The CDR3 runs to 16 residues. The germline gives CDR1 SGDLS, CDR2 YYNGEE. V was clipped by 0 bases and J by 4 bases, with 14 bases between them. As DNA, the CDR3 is TGTGCCAGCAGCGTAGGCGGGACACACATTTACAATGAGCAGTTCTTC. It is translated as CASSVGGTHIYNEQFF.

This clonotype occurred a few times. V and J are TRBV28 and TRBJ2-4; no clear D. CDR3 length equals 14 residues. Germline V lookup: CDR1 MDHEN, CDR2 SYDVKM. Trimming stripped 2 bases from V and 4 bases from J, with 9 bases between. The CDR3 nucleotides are TGTGCCAGCAGTTTAGAGTCGGAGAAAAACATTCAGTACTTC. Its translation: CASSLESEKNIQYF.

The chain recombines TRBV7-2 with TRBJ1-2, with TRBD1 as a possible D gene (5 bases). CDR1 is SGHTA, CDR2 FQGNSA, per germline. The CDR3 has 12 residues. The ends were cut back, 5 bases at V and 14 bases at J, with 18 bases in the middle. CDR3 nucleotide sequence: TGTGCCAGCAGCACTGGCGGGACGGCGGGTACCTTC. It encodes CASSTGGTAGTF.

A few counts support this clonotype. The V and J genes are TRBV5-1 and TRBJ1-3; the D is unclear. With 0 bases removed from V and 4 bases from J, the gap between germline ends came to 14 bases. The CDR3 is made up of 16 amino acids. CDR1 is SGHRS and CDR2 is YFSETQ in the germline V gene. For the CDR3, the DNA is TGCGCCAGCAGCTTGGACCCCCCCGGGAGGGGAAACACCATATATTTT. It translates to CASSLDPPGRGNTIYF.

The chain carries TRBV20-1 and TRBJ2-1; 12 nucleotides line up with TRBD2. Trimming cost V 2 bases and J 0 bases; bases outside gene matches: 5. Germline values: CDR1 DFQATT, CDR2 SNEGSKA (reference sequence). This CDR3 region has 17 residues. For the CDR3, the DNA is TGCAGTGCTAGACTAGCGGGGGGGCCGAGCTCCTACAATGAGCAGTTCTTC. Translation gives CSARLAGGPSSYNEQFF.

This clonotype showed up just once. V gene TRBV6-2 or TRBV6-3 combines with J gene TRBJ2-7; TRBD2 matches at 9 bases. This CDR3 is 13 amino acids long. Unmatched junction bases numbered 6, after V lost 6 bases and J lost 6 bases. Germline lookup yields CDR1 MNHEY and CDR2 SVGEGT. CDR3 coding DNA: TGTGCCAGCAGACCGGGACTAGCTCTCGAGCAGTACTTC. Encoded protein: CASRPGLALEQYF.

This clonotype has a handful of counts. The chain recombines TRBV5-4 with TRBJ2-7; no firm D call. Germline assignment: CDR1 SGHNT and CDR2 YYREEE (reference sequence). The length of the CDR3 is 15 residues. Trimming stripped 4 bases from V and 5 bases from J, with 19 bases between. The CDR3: CASSRDGRPGDEQYF. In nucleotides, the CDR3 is TGTGCCAGCAGCCGAGACGGGCGGCCGGGCGACGAGCAGTACTTC.

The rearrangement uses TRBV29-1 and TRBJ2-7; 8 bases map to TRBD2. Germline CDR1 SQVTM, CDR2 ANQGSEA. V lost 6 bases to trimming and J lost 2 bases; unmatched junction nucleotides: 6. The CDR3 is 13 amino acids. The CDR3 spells CSVLSGRAYEQYF. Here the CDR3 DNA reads TGCAGCGTACTAAGCGGGAGAGCCTACGAGCAGTACTTC.

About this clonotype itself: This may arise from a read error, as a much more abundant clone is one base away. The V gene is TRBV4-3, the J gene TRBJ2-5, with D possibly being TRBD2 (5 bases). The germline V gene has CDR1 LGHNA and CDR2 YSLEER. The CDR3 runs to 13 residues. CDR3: CAISLSDLETQYF. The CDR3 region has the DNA TGCGCCATCAGCCTTAGCGACTTGGAGACCCAGTACTTC.

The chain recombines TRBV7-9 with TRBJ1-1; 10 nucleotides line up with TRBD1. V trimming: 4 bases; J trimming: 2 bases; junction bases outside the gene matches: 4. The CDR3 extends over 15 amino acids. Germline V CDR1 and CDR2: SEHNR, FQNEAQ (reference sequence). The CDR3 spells CASSSPTGGNTEAFF. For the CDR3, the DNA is TGTGCCAGCAGCTCTCCGACAGGGGGCAACACTGAAGCTTTCTTT.

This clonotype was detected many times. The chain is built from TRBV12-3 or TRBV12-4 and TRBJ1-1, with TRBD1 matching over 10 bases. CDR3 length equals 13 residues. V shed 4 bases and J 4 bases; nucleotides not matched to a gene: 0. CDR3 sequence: CASSWDRGTEAFF. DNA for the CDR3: TGTGCCAGCAGTTGGGACAGGGGCACTGAAGCTTTCTTT.

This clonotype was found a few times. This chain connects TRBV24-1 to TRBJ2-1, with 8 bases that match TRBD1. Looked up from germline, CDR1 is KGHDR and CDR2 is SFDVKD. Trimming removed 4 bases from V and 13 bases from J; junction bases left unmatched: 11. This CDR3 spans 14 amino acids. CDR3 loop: CATSEPTQGARQFF. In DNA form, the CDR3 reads TGTGCCACCAGTGAACCCACTCAGGGGGCGCGCCAGTTCTTC.

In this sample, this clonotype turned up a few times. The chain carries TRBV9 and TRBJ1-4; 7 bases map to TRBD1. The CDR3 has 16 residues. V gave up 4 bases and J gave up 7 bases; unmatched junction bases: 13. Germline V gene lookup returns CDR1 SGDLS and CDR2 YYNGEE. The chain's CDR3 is CASSPTLQGQIEKLFF. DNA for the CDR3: TGTGCCAGCAGCCCGACTCTACAGGGGCAGATTGAAAAACTGTTTTTT.

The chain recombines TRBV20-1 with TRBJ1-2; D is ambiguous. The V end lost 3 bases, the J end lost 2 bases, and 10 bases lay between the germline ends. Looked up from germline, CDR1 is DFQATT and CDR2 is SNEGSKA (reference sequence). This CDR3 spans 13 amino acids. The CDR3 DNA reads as TGCAGTGCTAGCCCGGGCCAAAACTATGGCTACACCTTC. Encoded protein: CSASPGQNYGYTF.